The T cell receptor beta chain under discussion was sequenced for a study of spatial heterogeneity in lung cancer. This clonotype has at least ten counts. Time point here: sample taken at primary tumor resection. Unsorted whole RNA of tumor, nontumor lung or frozen PBMC was sequenced. The V and J ends lost 1 base and 3 bases respectively, with 9 bases between them. Germline CDR1 MNHNS, CDR2 SASEGT. The CDR3 contains 15 residues. TCRdb itself ran the 5' RACE reads through MiXCR, one entry per CDR3 protein. The sample gives tens of thousands of distinct CDR3 sequences, 8.4% of which show up once; under 40% is in the top ten.

Here the sequenced sample was PBMCs, taken at surgery. This chain joins TRBV6-1 and TRBJ2-2, with D possibly TRBD2 on 5 matching bases. This TCR was sampled from a female donor with early-stage non-small cell lung cancer. The CDR3 here is CASSEETDYTGELFF. Here the CDR3 DNA reads TGTGCCAGCAGTGAAGAGACGGACTACACCGGGGAGCTGTTTTTT.